A selection of T cell receptor beta chains follows, all from one sample in a study of T-cell memory formation after mild COVID-19. One entry per CDR3 protein results from TCRdb running MiXCR on the 5' RACE reads. The table records fewer than 250,000 distinct CDR3 sequences, about 10% of them present only once. Sequenced sample: PBMCs or a T cell subset sorted from them (not recorded which). Every receptor here comes from a young man who had mild COVID-19 (a few samples of this study predate the infection). Cell type and time point are not known. CDR3s include the opening cysteine and the closing phenylalanine or tryptophan. Each record gives: J gene, clone size, V gene, D gene, CDR3 protein. The D gene is left open where the match is weak. Clone size is stated in some rows and not others, as once, few, many or a class when expanded.

J gene: TRBJ2-5; clone size: NA; V gene: TRBV2; D gene: TRBD2; CDR3 protein: CASRSAGGSQTQYF
J gene: TRBJ1-2; clone size: few; V gene: TRBV5-6; D gene: NA; CDR3 protein: CASSLVTGGYTF
J gene: TRBJ2-2; clone size: many; V gene: TRBV7-2; D gene: TRBD1; CDR3 protein: CASSLGQGGAGELFF
J gene: TRBJ2-2; clone size: few; V gene: TRBV7-3; D gene: NA; CDR3 protein: CASSLSGHNTGELFF
J gene: TRBJ2-3; clone size: NA; V gene: TRBV24-1; D gene: TRBD2; CDR3 protein: CATSGHPVAGGPDTQYF
J gene: TRBJ2-1; clone size: few; V gene: TRBV3-1; D gene: NA; CDR3 protein: CASSRGSLNNEQFF
J gene: TRBJ1-3; clone size: NA; V gene: TRBV5-1; D gene: NA; CDR3 protein: CASSPGSSSGNTIYF
J gene: TRBJ1-2; clone size: few; V gene: TRBV4-3; D gene: TRBD1; CDR3 protein: CASSQGWDRPNYGYTF
J gene: TRBJ2-2; clone size: many; V gene: TRBV5-1; D gene: NA; CDR3 protein: CASSPGQTVGELFF
J gene: TRBJ1-5; clone size: few; V gene: TRBV7-9; D gene: TRBD1; CDR3 protein: CASSLASSGTGAGQPQHF
J gene: TRBJ1-5; clone size: few; V gene: TRBV20-1; D gene: NA; CDR3 protein: CSARTPGPEKPQHF
J gene: TRBJ2-7; clone size: NA; V gene: TRBV6-5; D gene: TRBD2; CDR3 protein: CASWGGPSYEQYF
J gene: TRBJ2-1; clone size: few; V gene: TRBV5-1; D gene: NA; CDR3 protein: CASRAGGPNEQFF
J gene: TRBJ2-7; clone size: NA; V gene: TRBV7-2; D gene: NA; CDR3 protein: CASSLAAGESYEQYF
J gene: TRBJ1-1; clone size: NA; V gene: TRBV18; D gene: NA; CDR3 protein: CASSPRGYGDTEAFF
J gene: TRBJ2-3; clone size: few; V gene: TRBV20-1; D gene: NA; CDR3 protein: CSAAHGDTQYF
J gene: TRBJ2-3; clone size: few; V gene: TRBV7-2; D gene: TRBD2; CDR3 protein: CASSRRDYYTDTQYF
J gene: TRBJ2-2; clone size: few; V gene: TRBV12-3/TRBV12-4; D gene: NA; CDR3 protein: CATYLASRAGELFF
J gene: TRBJ2-5; clone size: few; V gene: TRBV18; D gene: NA; CDR3 protein: CASSPPVTSPGRETQYF
J gene: TRBJ2-2; clone size: many; V gene: TRBV6-5; D gene: TRBD1; CDR3 protein: CASSYRGTGGGELFF
J gene: TRBJ1-2; clone size: few; V gene: TRBV7-9; D gene: NA; CDR3 protein: CASSLVRDGGGYTF
J gene: TRBJ2-3; clone size: few; V gene: TRBV9; D gene: TRBD2; CDR3 protein: CASSLTSGGLDTQYF
J gene: TRBJ1-2; clone size: few; V gene: TRBV4-1; D gene: NA; CDR3 protein: CASSHPGPGDNYGYTF
J gene: TRBJ1-2; clone size: NA; V gene: TRBV12-3/TRBV12-4; D gene: NA; CDR3 protein: CASSTRLEIGYTF
J gene: TRBJ2-7; clone size: NA; V gene: TRBV20-1; D gene: NA; CDR3 protein: CSAQDSGSRGFEQYF
J gene: TRBJ2-1; clone size: few; V gene: TRBV6-5; D gene: NA; CDR3 protein: CASSPNDRYNEQFF
J gene: TRBJ2-1; clone size: few; V gene: TRBV25-1; D gene: TRBD2; CDR3 protein: CASFRDGGNYEQFF
J gene: TRBJ2-3; clone size: few; V gene: TRBV5-1; D gene: NA; CDR3 protein: CASSLGGTSSTDTQYF
J gene: TRBJ1-2; clone size: NA; V gene: TRBV9; D gene: NA; CDR3 protein: CASSVAEGVGGYTF
J gene: TRBJ2-5; clone size: few; V gene: TRBV10-3; D gene: TRBD2; CDR3 protein: CAIGGEFQETQYF
J gene: TRBJ1-6; clone size: NA; V gene: TRBV7-2; D gene: TRBD1; CDR3 protein: CASSPFPGQGGSPLHF
J gene: TRBJ1-6; clone size: few; V gene: TRBV7-9; D gene: NA; CDR3 protein: CASSHSNSPLHF
J gene: TRBJ2-5; clone size: few; V gene: TRBV7-8; D gene: NA; CDR3 protein: CASSLEFYTETQYF
J gene: TRBJ1-1; clone size: NA; V gene: TRBV2; D gene: NA; CDR3 protein: CASSEALVQWTEAFF
J gene: TRBJ2-4; clone size: NA; V gene: TRBV12-3/TRBV12-4; D gene: NA; CDR3 protein: CASSFALAKNIQYF
J gene: TRBJ2-7; clone size: many; V gene: TRBV5-1; D gene: TRBD2; CDR3 protein: CASSLAASGYEQYF
J gene: TRBJ1-2; clone size: NA; V gene: TRBV12-3/TRBV12-4; D gene: NA; CDR3 protein: CASGNQDLEGYTF
J gene: TRBJ2-3; clone size: few; V gene: TRBV24-1; D gene: NA; CDR3 protein: CATSQQRQSTDTQYF
J gene: TRBJ2-5; clone size: few; V gene: TRBV20-1; D gene: NA; CDR3 protein: CSARDPQDYFQETQYF
J gene: TRBJ2-2; clone size: few; V gene: TRBV7-9; D gene: TRBD2; CDR3 protein: CASSLTRGTGELFF
J gene: TRBJ2-7; clone size: few; V gene: TRBV12-3/TRBV12-4; D gene: TRBD1; CDR3 protein: CASSLRDRTYEQYF
J gene: TRBJ2-5; clone size: NA; V gene: TRBV12-3/TRBV12-4; D gene: NA; CDR3 protein: CASSSRGAQYF
J gene: TRBJ2-1; clone size: NA; V gene: TRBV7-3; D gene: TRBD2; CDR3 protein: CASSLLASGGGDEQFF
J gene: TRBJ2-3; clone size: NA; V gene: TRBV6-2/TRBV6-3; D gene: NA; CDR3 protein: CASIVGPSTDTQYF
J gene: TRBJ1-2; clone size: NA; V gene: TRBV9; D gene: NA; CDR3 protein: CASSVPRLGGNYGYTF
J gene: TRBJ2-4; clone size: few; V gene: TRBV12-3/TRBV12-4; D gene: NA; CDR3 protein: CASSFRGANIQYF
J gene: TRBJ2-1; clone size: medium-sized; V gene: TRBV5-1; D gene: TRBD2; CDR3 protein: CASRDGTSGLNEQFF
J gene: TRBJ2-3; clone size: NA; V gene: TRBV10-2; D gene: NA; CDR3 protein: CASSDRGDVDTQYF
J gene: TRBJ2-1; clone size: few; V gene: TRBV20-1; D gene: TRBD1; CDR3 protein: CSAGKTGTGTLGEQFF
J gene: TRBJ1-4; clone size: NA; V gene: TRBV18; D gene: NA; CDR3 protein: CASSPQLSTNEKLFF
J gene: TRBJ2-7; clone size: NA; V gene: TRBV7-9; D gene: NA; CDR3 protein: CASSQRPGRREEQYF
J gene: TRBJ2-7; clone size: NA; V gene: TRBV7-3; D gene: NA; CDR3 protein: CASSSQGGNEQYF
J gene: TRBJ1-2; clone size: few; V gene: TRBV5-6; D gene: NA; CDR3 protein: CASSFDLDYGYTF
J gene: TRBJ1-2; clone size: NA; V gene: TRBV4-1; D gene: NA; CDR3 protein: CASSRLGERSGYTF
J gene: TRBJ1-1; clone size: NA; V gene: TRBV20-1; D gene: NA; CDR3 protein: CSARLGYGGNAEAFF
J gene: TRBJ1-1; clone size: NA; V gene: TRBV29-1; D gene: NA; CDR3 protein: CSVVKPLNTEAFF
J gene: TRBJ1-1; clone size: NA; V gene: TRBV6-1; D gene: NA; CDR3 protein: CASKTQVFGTEAFF
J gene: TRBJ1-1; clone size: many; V gene: TRBV9; D gene: NA; CDR3 protein: CASSPLQISAATEAFF
J gene: TRBJ2-5; clone size: NA; V gene: TRBV6-5; D gene: TRBD1; CDR3 protein: CASSPTGTGGFETQYF
J gene: TRBJ2-3; clone size: many; V gene: TRBV7-2; D gene: NA; CDR3 protein: CASSSGLGTDTQYF